This T cell receptor beta chain was sequenced in a study of blood T cell repertoires in COVID-19. The germline V gene has CDR1 SGHDN and CDR2 FVKESK. Trimming took off 2 bases at V and 2 bases at J, with 6 bases between the two ends. CDR3 size: 13 residues. This clone appeared a few times. Data came from immunoSEQ multiplex PCR; TCRdb stores just in-frame clones and leaves some out. The sample has about 230,000 clones, about nine tenths seen once; the top ten hold around a tenth. This sequence was found in a man aged 50-60 years with COVID-19, enrolled during active disease. The sample consisted of peripheral blood. The chain couples TRBV14 to TRBJ1-2; D is ambiguous. The DNA for the CDR3 is TGTGCCAGCAGCCAACCGGGAAACTATGGCTACACCTTC. This encodes CASSQPGNYGYTF.